The rows below give T cell receptor beta chains drawn from one sample of a study of identical twins. Using its own MiXCR run on the 5' RACE reads, TCRdb lists one record per CDR3 protein. Among roughly 240,000 distinct CDR3 sequences listed, 6% to 8% were seen once. The same data also went into a second study, on yellow fever vaccine responses in identical twins.

Sample: CD8+ T cells sorted from blood. These receptors all come from a young woman in good health. Both conserved end residues are part of each CDR3. A D gene is named only where the DNA matches it firmly. Only part of the rows carry a size: once, few, many, or a class if the clone is expanded.

CDR3 DNA: TGTGCCAGCAGTCCCTTAGGGACGCAGCCCCAGCATTTT
CDR3 protein: CASSPLGTQPQHF
V gene: TRBV27
J gene: TRBJ1-5
clone size: many
D gene: -

CDR3 DNA: TGCAGGTTCGGGGGGGACACAGATACGCAGTATTTT
CDR3 protein: CRFGGDTDTQYF
V gene: TRBV20-1
J gene: TRBJ2-3
clone size: few
D gene: TRBD2

CDR3 DNA: TGTGCCACCAGTGATTGGTCCTCCCCCGATACGCAGTATTTT
CDR3 protein: CATSDWSSPDTQYF
V gene: TRBV24-1
J gene: TRBJ2-3
clone size: -
D gene: -

CDR3 DNA: TGTGCCAGCAGTTTATATGGAGCGGGGGCCGAGAATACGCAGTATTTT
CDR3 protein: CASSLYGAGAENTQYF
V gene: TRBV12-3/TRBV12-4
J gene: TRBJ2-3
clone size: few
D gene: TRBD2

CDR3 DNA: TGTGCCAGCAGTGTTTTAGACAGGGAGATCTACGAGCAGTACTTC
CDR3 protein: CASSVLDREIYEQYF
V gene: TRBV2
J gene: TRBJ2-7
clone size: many
D gene: TRBD1

CDR3 DNA: TGTGCCAGCAGTTTTGGGGCAGGAACCTACGAGCAGTACTTC
CDR3 protein: CASSFGAGTYEQYF
V gene: TRBV27
J gene: TRBJ2-7
clone size: few
D gene: -

CDR3 DNA: TGTGCCACCAGTGAAGGACAGGGGCATCAGCCCCAGCATTTT
CDR3 protein: CATSEGQGHQPQHF
V gene: TRBV24-1
J gene: TRBJ1-5
clone size: -
D gene: TRBD1

CDR3 DNA: TGCGCCAGCAGCCAAGACGGTCCGCCGACCACAGATACGCAGTATTTT
CDR3 protein: CASSQDGPPTTDTQYF
V gene: TRBV4-1
J gene: TRBJ2-3
clone size: many
D gene: -

CDR3 DNA: TGCGCCAGCAGCCTAACCCAGGCGGGACTGAGCCAAGAGACCCAGTACTTC
CDR3 protein: CASSLTQAGLSQETQYF
V gene: TRBV4-1
J gene: TRBJ2-5
clone size: many
D gene: -

CDR3 DNA: TGCAGTGCCCCTGGGACAGCCCCTATCGCCTATGGCTACACCTTC
CDR3 protein: CSAPGTAPIAYGYTF
V gene: TRBV20-1
J gene: TRBJ1-2
clone size: few
D gene: TRBD1

CDR3 DNA: TGTGCCAGCAGTTATGAGCTCGGGACAGTGGTCGGGGAGCTGTTTTTT
CDR3 protein: CASSYELGTVVGELFF
V gene: TRBV7-8
J gene: TRBJ2-2
clone size: many
D gene: TRBD1

CDR3 DNA: TGTGCCACCAGCAGGACAGAGAACTATGGCTACACCTTC
CDR3 protein: CATSRTENYGYTF
V gene: TRBV15
J gene: TRBJ1-2
clone size: -
D gene: -

CDR3 DNA: TGTGCCAGCAGTGACACGGACCAGCCTAGCACAGATACGCAGTATTTT
CDR3 protein: CASSDTDQPSTDTQYF
V gene: TRBV6-4
J gene: TRBJ2-3
clone size: many
D gene: -

CDR3 DNA: TGTGCCAGCAGCGCGGGCGGGGGCGCGTACAATGAGCAGTTCTTC
CDR3 protein: CASSAGGGAYNEQFF
V gene: TRBV9
J gene: TRBJ2-1
clone size: -
D gene: -

CDR3 DNA: TGTGCCAGCAGCCCTGAGCGGGGGGGCTCCTACAATGAGCAGTTCTTC
CDR3 protein: CASSPERGGSYNEQFF
V gene: TRBV7-6
J gene: TRBJ2-1
clone size: -
D gene: TRBD2

CDR3 DNA: TGCGCCAGCAGCCAACCCGGGACTAGCCAGGAGACCCAGTACTTC
CDR3 protein: CASSQPGTSQETQYF
V gene: TRBV4-1
J gene: TRBJ2-5
clone size: few
D gene: TRBD2

CDR3 DNA: TGTGCCAGCAGGGACAGGGGTACCGACGAGCAGTACTTC
CDR3 protein: CASRDRGTDEQYF
V gene: TRBV5-6
J gene: TRBJ2-7
clone size: few
D gene: TRBD1

CDR3 DNA: TGTGCCAGCTCACCAGTTCTCAATGAGCAGTTCTTC
CDR3 protein: CASSPVLNEQFF
V gene: TRBV18
J gene: TRBJ2-1
clone size: few
D gene: -

CDR3 DNA: TGTGCCAGCAGCTTAGGGGACTACACACAAGAGACCCAGTACTTC
CDR3 protein: CASSLGDYTQETQYF
V gene: TRBV7-9
J gene: TRBJ2-5
clone size: few
D gene: TRBD2

CDR3 DNA: TGTGCCAGCAGCACCCAAAAGGGGTGGGATACGCAGTATTTT
CDR3 protein: CASSTQKGWDTQYF
V gene: TRBV7-8
J gene: TRBJ2-3
clone size: -
D gene: -

CDR3 DNA: TGTGCCAGCATGGAGATACCACGACAGGGGGGCACCGGGGAGCTGTTTTTT
CDR3 protein: CASMEIPRQGGTGELFF
V gene: TRBV28
J gene: TRBJ2-2
clone size: -
D gene: TRBD1

CDR3 DNA: TGCGCCAGCAGCTTGGCCTGGGGAAGCTCCTACAATGAGCAGTTCTTC
CDR3 protein: CASSLAWGSSYNEQFF
V gene: TRBV5-1
J gene: TRBJ2-1
clone size: many
D gene: -

CDR3 DNA: TGTGCCAGCAGCTTATTACGCGGGGGGGGGACTCTCTACAATGAGCAGTTCTTC
CDR3 protein: CASSLLRGGGTLYNEQFF
V gene: TRBV7-8
J gene: TRBJ2-1
clone size: many
D gene: TRBD2

CDR3 DNA: TGTGCCAGCAGCCCAGTCGGCACTGAAGCTTTCTTT
CDR3 protein: CASSPVGTEAFF
V gene: TRBV9
J gene: TRBJ1-1
clone size: -
D gene: -

CDR3 DNA: TGTGCCAGCAGCCCCCGGACGAACACTGAAGCTTTCTTT
CDR3 protein: CASSPRTNTEAFF
V gene: TRBV7-9
J gene: TRBJ1-1
clone size: many
D gene: -

CDR3 DNA: TGCAGCGTTGCGTTCGGAGCGGGAGGCATTGAGCAGTTCTTC
CDR3 protein: CSVAFGAGGIEQFF
V gene: TRBV29-1
J gene: TRBJ2-1
clone size: -
D gene: TRBD2

CDR3 DNA: TGTGCCAGCAGTCCTTCCGGGTTTGCCTACAATGAGCAGTTCTTC
CDR3 protein: CASSPSGFAYNEQFF
V gene: TRBV12-3/TRBV12-4
J gene: TRBJ2-1
clone size: -
D gene: -

CDR3 DNA: TGTGCCACCGAGTTCGCCGGGGAGCTGTTTTTT
CDR3 protein: CATEFAGELFF
V gene: TRBV24-1
J gene: TRBJ2-2
clone size: many
D gene: -

CDR3 DNA: TGTGCCAGCAGCTTGGGCGAGCCTGAAGCTTTCTTT
CDR3 protein: CASSLGEPEAFF
V gene: TRBV7-9
J gene: TRBJ1-1
clone size: once
D gene: -

CDR3 DNA: TGTGCCACCAGCGACGGGAGTGAAGCTTTCTTT
CDR3 protein: CATSDGSEAFF
V gene: TRBV15
J gene: TRBJ1-1
clone size: few
D gene: -

CDR3 DNA: TGTGCCAGCAGCGAAGGACTAGCGATTTACGAGCAGTACTTC
CDR3 protein: CASSEGLAIYEQYF
V gene: TRBV7-8
J gene: TRBJ2-7
clone size: few
D gene: TRBD2

CDR3 DNA: TGTGCCAGCAGCCACGACGGCAGCGAGCAGTACTTC
CDR3 protein: CASSHDGSEQYF
V gene: TRBV3-1
J gene: TRBJ2-7
clone size: many
D gene: -

CDR3 DNA: TGCAGTGCTAGGGGCCCCGAGGACCCCGACACTGAAGCTTTCTTT
CDR3 protein: CSARGPEDPDTEAFF
V gene: TRBV20-1
J gene: TRBJ1-1
clone size: few
D gene: -

CDR3 DNA: TGTGCCAGCAGTTCGCGTCCCCCGGGACAGGGGGTTCGCTACGAGCAGTACTTC
CDR3 protein: CASSSRPPGQGVRYEQYF
V gene: TRBV28
J gene: TRBJ2-7
clone size: -
D gene: TRBD1

CDR3 DNA: TGTGCCAGCAGCCAAGACGGCAGGCGGTCCGGGGAGCTGTTTTTT
CDR3 protein: CASSQDGRRSGELFF
V gene: TRBV3-1
J gene: TRBJ2-2
clone size: few
D gene: -

CDR3 DNA: TGTGCCAGCAACTTAGGGACAGTAGATACGCAGTATTTT
CDR3 protein: CASNLGTVDTQYF
V gene: TRBV28
J gene: TRBJ2-3
clone size: few
D gene: TRBD1

CDR3 DNA: TGTGCTAGTGGGTGGGCCCCAGGGGCTGGAAACACCATATATTTT
CDR3 protein: CASGWAPGAGNTIYF
V gene: TRBV12-5
J gene: TRBJ1-3
clone size: -
D gene: -

CDR3 DNA: TGTGCCAGCAGTGAAGTCTACAGGACCGGGGAGCTGTTTTTT
CDR3 protein: CASSEVYRTGELFF
V gene: TRBV2
J gene: TRBJ2-2
clone size: many
D gene: -

CDR3 DNA: TGTGCCAGCAGGGGATGTGGGACAGGGGTGGATGCCGGGGAGCTGTTTTTT
CDR3 protein: CASRGCGTGVDAGELFF
V gene: TRBV21-1
J gene: TRBJ2-2
clone size: few
D gene: -

CDR3 DNA: TGTGCCAGCAGTACAACTAGCGGGAGGGCCGATGAGCAGTTCTTC
CDR3 protein: CASSTTSGRADEQFF
V gene: TRBV12-3/TRBV12-4
J gene: TRBJ2-1
clone size: many
D gene: TRBD2

CDR3 DNA: TGCAGGGGGAGGGGGCGCCAATATTCGAACACCGGGGAGCTGTTTTTT
CDR3 protein: CRGRGRQYSNTGELFF
V gene: TRBV29-1
J gene: TRBJ2-2
clone size: many
D gene: -

CDR3 DNA: TGTGCCAGCAGCTTAGGATCCGGAGAATCTGAAGCTTTCTTT
CDR3 protein: CASSLGSGESEAFF
V gene: TRBV13
J gene: TRBJ1-1
clone size: -
D gene: -

CDR3 DNA: TGTGCCAGCGGGTGGATACCCGGGAGTAGCTCCTACAATGAGCAGTTCTTC
CDR3 protein: CASGWIPGSSSYNEQFF
V gene: TRBV28
J gene: TRBJ2-1
clone size: few
D gene: -

CDR3 DNA: TGCAGTGCTAGAGATCGAGCCTCCACCGACTACGAGCAGTACTTC
CDR3 protein: CSARDRASTDYEQYF
V gene: TRBV20-1
J gene: TRBJ2-7
clone size: few
D gene: -

CDR3 DNA: TGTGCCAGCAGTTTCGGAACAGGGGGATTAGAGACCCAGTACTTC
CDR3 protein: CASSFGTGGLETQYF
V gene: TRBV12-3/TRBV12-4
J gene: TRBJ2-5
clone size: few
D gene: TRBD1

CDR3 DNA: TGTGCCAGCAGCCCCTCGGACGGCGGAAACTATGGCTACACCTTC
CDR3 protein: CASSPSDGGNYGYTF
V gene: TRBV7-3
J gene: TRBJ1-2
clone size: few
D gene: -

CDR3 DNA: TGTGCCAGCATGGACCTTTACAATGAGCAGTTCTTC
CDR3 protein: CASMDLYNEQFF
V gene: TRBV13
J gene: TRBJ2-1
clone size: -
D gene: -

CDR3 DNA: TGCGCCAGCAGCCCCTCCGCAGGGTTGCAAGAGACCCAGTACTTC
CDR3 protein: CASSPSAGLQETQYF
V gene: TRBV4-1
J gene: TRBJ2-5
clone size: -
D gene: -

CDR3 DNA: TGTGCCACCAGCAGAAGTACGGACATAAACACCGGGGAGCTGTTTTTT
CDR3 protein: CATSRSTDINTGELFF
V gene: TRBV15
J gene: TRBJ2-2
clone size: few
D gene: -